This TCR beta chain was found in a study of OX40 agonist ivuxolimab in advanced cancers. Study context: Patients received ivuxolimab, an agonistic anti-OX40 (CD134) antibody. Partial responses were seen in three patients, one with hepatocellular carcinoma and two with cutaneous melanoma. Whole-study results and caveats: More expanded clones were seen, on average, in CD8+ T cells than in CD4+. Antigens targeted by the expanded peripheral T cells were not determined.

TCRdb's table, derived via immunoSEQ multiplex PCR, lists solely in-frame clones and lacks some. The sample carries 70,000 or so clones, 90% recorded once. Germline V gene sequence: CDR1 SGHRS, CDR2 YFSETQ. CDR3 length: 17 amino acids. With 4 bases removed from V and 2 bases from J, the gap between germline ends came to 22 bases. On this clone: Its target is unknown.

The chain recombines TRBV5-1 with TRBJ2-7; possibly TRBD2 for D (6 bases). The sequence was obtained from an adult with an advanced solid tumor such as melanoma, head and neck, liver or kidney cancer. Source: CD4+ or CD8+ T cells sorted from blood, taken in a trial of the OX40 agonist ivuxolimab. DNA of the CDR3: TGCGCCAGCAGCCCCGGTGGGCTAGCGCCCCTGCCCTACGAGCAGTACTTC. Translation: CASSPGGLAPLPYEQYF.